These 24 T cell receptor beta chains were all obtained from the same sample, sequenced in a study of tumour-infiltrating T cells in Burkitt lymphoma. Sequencing used immunoSEQ multiplex PCR; TCRdb keeps in-frame clones, though not all of them. The sample has thousands of clones, 11% seen once. Sequencing was done on a sample of tumor tissue. The receptors were sampled from a human donor with diffuse large B-cell lymphoma.

This clone was observed a handful of times. J is TRBJ2-4 and V is TRBV27; D not resolved. The CDR3 is 13 amino acids. CDR1 is MNHEY, CDR2 SMNVEV, per germline (reference sequence). V shed 0 bases and J shed 6 bases, with 6 bases lying between them. CDR3 in amino acids: CASSLSVGNIQYF. CDR3 nucleotides: TGTGCCAGCAGTTTATCTGTCGGAAACATTCAGTACTTC.

This clone turned up a few times. The chain carries TRBV5-1 and TRBJ2-7, with 9 positions matching TRBD1. Germline trimming cut 4 bases from V and 2 bases from J; bases unmatched to any gene: 4. Germline V gives CDR1 SGHRS, CDR2 YFSETQ. The CDR3 consists of 14 residues. Written as DNA, the CDR3 is TGCGCCAGCAGCAAAAGACAGGGGGCCTACGAGCAGTACTTC. It encodes CASSKRQGAYEQYF.

This clone has a handful of counts. The chain uses TRBV30 and TRBJ1-3; D perhaps matches TRBD1 (5 bases). The germline V gene has CDR1 GTSNPN and CDR2 SVGIG (reference sequence). V was cut by 4 bases and J by 2 bases, with 15 bases left in between. CDR3 length equals 15 residues. The CDR3 reads CAWTWGLRTGNTIYF. The CDR3 bases are TGTGCCTGGACTTGGGGGTTGAGAACTGGAAACACCATATATTTT.

Judged by abundance, this clone is medium-sized. The V and J genes are TRBV25-1 and TRBJ1-1; the D gene is possibly TRBD1 (6 bases). The germline V and J ends were trimmed by 1 base and 0 bases, with 9 bases remaining between them. Per germline, CDR1 MGHDK and CDR2 SYGVNS. The CDR3 is 15 residues long. The CDR3 DNA follows: TGTGCCAGCAGTGAATGGGACACCATGAACACTGAAGCTTTCTTT. This codes for CASSEWDTMNTEAFF.

CDR3 sequence (DNA): TGCGCCAGCAGCCCCAGGACGGACAACACCGGGGAGCTGTTTTTT. Residues: CASSPRTDNTGELFF. The chain uses TRBV4-3 and TRBJ2-2; D uncertain. Germline V gene data show CDR1 as LGHNA and CDR2 as YSLEER. The CDR3 totals 15 residues. V shed 4 bases and J shed 2 bases, with 11 bases lying between them.

This clone was found a few times. The chain links TRBV2 to TRBJ1-2; D not certain. The CDR3 has 13 residues. Germline CDR1 SNHLY, CDR2 FYNNEI. V gave up 0 bases and J gave up 6 bases, with 8 bases separating them. CDR3 protein: CASSEARSDGYTF. The DNA of the CDR3 is TGTGCCAGCAGTGAAGCGCGCTCAGATGGCTACACCTTC.

The table lists this clone with a few counts. This chain connects TRBV6-1 to TRBJ1-1, with 10 bases identical to TRBD1. The CDR3 runs to 14 residues. Germline V gene lookup returns CDR1 MNHNS and CDR2 SASEGT. Trimming at V came to 4 bases and at J to 3 bases, leaving 2 bases not matched to a gene. This CDR3 reads CASSGQGAHTEAFF. The CDR3 DNA reads TGTGCCAGCAGTGGACAGGGGGCTCACACTGAAGCTTTCTTT.

The CDR3 nucleotides read TGTGCCAGCAGTCTTAGCCCGTCTTCCTACAATGAGCAGTTCTTC. This sequence encodes CASSLSPSSYNEQFF. The chain joins TRBV7-8 to TRBJ2-1; D is unresolved. The V gene's germline CDR1 is SGHVS and CDR2 FQNEAQ. Trimming took 6 bases from V and 1 from J, leaving 13 bases between them. This CDR3 is 15 amino acids long.

This clone came up a few times. V gene TRBV6-5 combines with J gene TRBJ2-5; the D gene could be TRBD1 or TRBD2 (6 bases each). Trimming cost V 10 bases and J 2 bases, with 17 bases left between them. Germline values: CDR1 MNHEY, CDR2 SVGAGI. The CDR3 is 14 residues long. Written as DNA, the CDR3 is TGTGCCACCCAGAAACTAGGGGGGCAAGAGACCCAGTACTTC. It translates to CATQKLGGQETQYF.

This chain joins TRBV19 and TRBJ2-5; 8 bases fit TRBD2. The CDR3 spans 16 residues. Germline V gene sequence: CDR1 LNHDA, CDR2 SQIVND (reference sequence). Germline trimming cut 5 bases from V and 1 base from J; bases unmatched to any gene: 9. The CDR3 bases are TGTGCCAGTAGTCCTTACGGGGGGGGCCTCCAAGAGACCCAGTACTTC. Translated: CASSPYGGGLQETQYF.

The genes are TRBV5-1 and TRBJ2-3; D may be TRBD2 (5 bases). Germline CDR1 and CDR2: SGHRS and YFSETQ. V lost 9 bases to trimming and J lost 8 bases, with 13 bases between them. The CDR3 sequence is 11 residues long. The CDR3 here is CAIKDGLTQYF. As DNA, the CDR3 is TGCGCCATCAAGGACGGACTTACGCAGTATTTT.

The J gene is TRBJ1-5, the V gene TRBV27; possibly TRBD1 for D (6 bases). Germline-derived CDR1 and CDR2 are MNHEY and SMNVEV (reference sequence). The ends were cut back, 8 bases at V and 3 bases at J, with 11 bases in the middle. The CDR3 has 13 residues. CDR3 DNA: TGTGCCAGCTCGGACAGACCCAATCAGCCCCAGCATTTT. Translated: CASSDRPNQPQHF.

This clone was recorded a few times. The rearrangement uses TRBV7-9 and TRBJ1-6; 8 bases align to TRBD1. V was pared by 5 bases and J by 10 bases, with 4 bases of the junction left unmatched. In germline, CDR1 is SEHNR, CDR2 FQNEAQ (reference sequence). This CDR3 is 13 amino acids long. CDR3 sequence reads: CASSTGQGSPLHF. The CDR3 DNA sequence: TGTGCCAGCAGCACCGGACAGGGCTCACCCCTCCACTTT.

The chain has TRBV10-2 and TRBJ1-6; D not certain. Trimming shortened V by 0 bases and J by 9 bases, and 12 bases separated the two germline ends. The CDR3 spans 15 residues. The V gene's germline CDR1 is WSHSY and CDR2 SAAADI. The CDR3 here is CASSESTPGGSPLHF. The CDR3 region has the DNA TGCGCCAGCAGTGAGTCAACGCCGGGAGGTTCACCCCTCCACTTT.

The V gene is TRBV18, the J gene TRBJ2-2; D gene uncertain. Trimming removed 6 bases at V and 7 bases at J, with 12 bases between. Germline V lookup: CDR1 KGHSH, CDR2 LQKENI. The CDR3 loop spans 13 amino acids. The CDR3 region is CASSFKRFGELFF. CDR3 DNA: TGTGCCAGCTCCTTCAAGAGGTTCGGGGAGCTGTTTTTT. The variable domain in full, with the rest retrieved from reference TRBV18 and TRBJ2-2, is NAGVMQNPRHLVRRRGQEARLRCSPMKGHSHVYWYRQLPEEGLKFMVYLQKENIIDESGMPKERFSAEFPKEGPSILRIQQVVRGDSAAYFCASSFKRFGELFFGEGSRLTVL.

A few counts support this clone. The chain is built from TRBV18 and TRBJ2-3; D is possibly TRBD1 (5 bases). Deletions cut 2 bases from V and 3 bases from J, with 15 bases between. The CDR3 length is 16 residues. Germline V gene lookup returns CDR1 KGHSH and CDR2 LQKENI. CDR3 sequence reads: CASSPNWGRETDTQYF. The CDR3 coding sequence is TGTGCCAGCTCACCAAATTGGGGCAGGGAAACAGATACGCAGTATTTT.

The chain employs TRBV9 and TRBJ2-2, with D possibly being TRBD1 (5 bases). Germline V gene lookup returns CDR1 SGDLS and CDR2 YYNGEE. This CDR3 contains 13 residues. V was cut by 0 bases and J by 7 bases, with 7 bases left in between. This chain's CDR3 is CASSVAQGGELFF. The CDR3 bases are TGTGCCAGCAGCGTAGCTCAGGGCGGGGAGCTGTTTTTT.

This clone was detected a few times. The gene calls are TRBV5-4 and TRBJ1-2, with 8 positions matching TRBD1. The V segment lost 4 bases and the J segment 5 bases; nucleotides outside the gene matches: 4. The V gene's germline CDR1 is SGHNT and CDR2 YYREEE (reference sequence). The CDR3 covers 13 residues. The CDR3 sequence is CASSQGAEYGYTF. CDR3 nucleotide sequence: TGTGCCAGCAGCCAGGGGGCGGAGTATGGCTACACCTTC.

This sequence joins TRBV2 and TRBJ1-2; the D gene is possibly TRBD1 (6 bases). The CDR3 loop spans 14 amino acids. V dropped 4 bases and J dropped 5 bases, with 14 bases sitting between them. Per the germline V gene, CDR1 is SNHLY and CDR2 is FYNNEI. CDR3: CASSGLGGQYGYTF. The CDR3 DNA follows: TGTGCCAGCAGTGGCCTCGGGGGGCAATATGGCTACACCTTC.

In its sample, this clone was seen a few times. The chain joins TRBV9 to TRBJ2-2, with D tentatively TRBD2 (5 bases). Deletions cut 0 bases from V and 6 bases from J, with 6 bases between. This CDR3 has 13 amino acids. Germline V CDR1 and CDR2: SGDLS, YYNGEE. The CDR3 nucleotides are TGTGCCAGCAGCGTAGAGGGAGCCGGGGAGCTGTTTTTT. This translates into CASSVEGAGELFF.

V is TRBV5-8 and J is TRBJ2-6; D possibly corresponds to TRBD1 (6 bases). The V end was cut by 1 base, the J end by 0 bases, with 8 bases between. Germline V gene sequence: CDR1 SGHTS, CDR2 YDEGEE. This CDR3 region has 16 residues. The CDR3 loop reads CASSLRRGSGANVLTF. In nucleotides, the CDR3 is TGTGCCAGCAGCTTGCGCAGGGGCTCTGGGGCCAACGTCCTGACTTTC.

The chain combines TRBV6-5 with TRBJ1-5; D is unresolved. The CDR3 is 14 residues long. V lost 8 bases, J lost 0 bases, and 11 bases lay in between. Germline V CDR1 and CDR2: MNHEY, SVGAGI. The CDR3, as DNA: TGTGCCAGCGGCGACCCATTTAGCAATCAGCCCCAGCATTTT. Amino acids: CASGDPFSNQPQHF.

This clone was seen a few times. This chain joins TRBV9 and TRBJ2-3, with TRBD2 matching 8 bases. The CDR3 loop spans 16 amino acids. V gave up 0 bases and J gave up 5 bases; unmatched junction bases: 8. Looked up from germline, CDR1 is SGDLS and CDR2 is YYNGEE. This CDR3 is CASSVVIAGSLDTQYF. CDR3 DNA: TGTGCCAGCAGCGTAGTTATAGCGGGGTCTTTAGATACGCAGTATTTT.

This clone was observed a few times. This chain joins TRBV10-1 and TRBJ2-3, with 12 bases matching TRBD2. The CDR3 runs 14 residues. Germline values: CDR1 WNHNN, CDR2 SYGVQD (reference sequence). V lost 4 bases, J lost 4 bases, and 0 bases stayed unmatched. CDR3 amino acids: CASSASGGADTQYF. In nucleotides, the CDR3 is TGCGCCAGCAGTGCTAGCGGGGGGGCAGATACGCAGTATTTT.